Shown below are 5 T cell receptor beta chains from a single sample sequenced in a study of T cell responses to AZD1222 COVID-19 vaccine. The protocol was immunoSEQ multiplex PCR, while the TCRdb copy is restricted to in-frame clones and leaves out a portion. The data show about 140,000 clones, with over 75% seen just once and around 4.7% held by the top ten. The sequencing here drew on peripheral blood, taken on day 0 of AZD1222 vaccination. The receptors derive from an adult in good health.

The V call is TRBV5-4, the J call TRBJ2-1, with D uncertain. Germline V gene data show CDR1 as SGHNT and CDR2 as YYREEE (reference sequence). V shed 1 base and J shed 10 bases, with 15 bases lying between them. This CDR3 contains 14 residues. In DNA, the CDR3 is TGTGCCAGCAGCTTGAGTGGGGTTACGGGCGAGCAGTTCTTC. This encodes CASSLSGVTGEQFF.

In this sample, this clone turned up once. The rearrangement uses TRBV9 and TRBJ2-2, with 8 bases aligning to TRBD2. V lost 4 bases to trimming and J lost 6 bases; unmatched junction nucleotides: 5. Germline assignment: CDR1 SGDLS and CDR2 YYNGEE. The CDR3 runs 14 residues. The CDR3 sequence: CASSPRGGAGELFF. In DNA, the CDR3 is TGTGCCAGCAGCCCCCGGGGGGGCGCCGGGGAGCTGTTTTTT.

V gene TRBV5-3 combines with J gene TRBJ1-3; 7 bases agree with TRBD1. TRBV5-3 belongs to the ORF category, with a function that is uncertain. The CDR3 has 15 residues. The junction had 4 bases not matched to a gene; V was cut back by 0 bases and J by 4 bases. CDR3 coding DNA: TGTGCCAGAAGCTTGGAACAGGGGTTGGGAAACACCATATATTTT. Translated: CARSLEQGLGNTIYF.

This rearrangement joins TRBV7-8 to TRBJ2-3; D remains unclear. The CDR3 spans 13 residues. The V and J ends lost 5 bases and 1 base respectively, with 7 bases between them. CDR1 and CDR2 (germline): SGHVS, FQNEAQ. CDR3 protein: CASSPRGTDTQYF. The DNA for the CDR3 is TGTGCCAGCAGCCCTCGGGGCACAGATACGCAGTATTTT.

The rearrangement joins TRBV5-6 to TRBJ2-1; D not certain. This CDR3 has 14 residues. The germline V gene encodes CDR1 SGHDT and CDR2 YYEEEE. The V end was cut by 4 bases, the J end by 1 base, with 9 bases between. CDR3 DNA sequence: TGTGCCAGCAGCCCCCCCGTGTCCTACAATGAGCAGTTCTTC. Translating it yields CASSPPVSYNEQFF.